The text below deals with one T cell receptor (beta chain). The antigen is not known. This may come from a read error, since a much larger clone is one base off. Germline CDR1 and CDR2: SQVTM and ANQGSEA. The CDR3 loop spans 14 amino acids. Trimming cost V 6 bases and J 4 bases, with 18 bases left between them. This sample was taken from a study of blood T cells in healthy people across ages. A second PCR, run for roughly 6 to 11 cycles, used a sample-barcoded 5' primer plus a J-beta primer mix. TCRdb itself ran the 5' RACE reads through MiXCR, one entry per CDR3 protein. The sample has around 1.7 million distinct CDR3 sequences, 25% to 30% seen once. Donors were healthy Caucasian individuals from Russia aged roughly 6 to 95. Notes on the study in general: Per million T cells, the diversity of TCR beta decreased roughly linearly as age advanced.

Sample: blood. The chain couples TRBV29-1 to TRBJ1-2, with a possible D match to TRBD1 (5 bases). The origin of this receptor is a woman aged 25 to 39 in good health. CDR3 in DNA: TGCAGCGTGGCTGGTGGCGGGCAGGGCTATGGCTACACCTTC. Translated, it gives CSVAGGGQGYGYTF.